A selection of T cell receptor beta chains follows, all from one sample in a study of graft-versus-host responses after intestinal transplantation. Only in-frame clones appear in the TCRdb table, and some are missing; sequencing was by immunoSEQ multiplex PCR. The sample consists of about 86,000 clones, roughly 90% of them appearing once. Their recognized antigens are unknown. The material sequenced was unstimulated CD4+ T cells sorted from spleen or lymph node cells, taken before transplant. The receptor source for this set is a human donor who was the organ donor for an intestinal transplant. Each CDR3 is given with its conserved first and last residue. A D gene is named only where the DNA matches it firmly. The size of a clone is reported for some rows only, either as once, few or many, or as a class for expanded clones.

abundance: NA
v_gene: TRBV7-8
d_gene: NA
j_gene: TRBJ1-3
CDR3nt: TGTGCCAGCAGCCCAGACTCCGGCAGGGAAACCTCTGGAAACACCATATATTTT
CDR3aa: CASSPDSGRETSGNTIYF

abundance: NA
v_gene: TRBV28
d_gene: NA
j_gene: TRBJ1-2
CDR3nt: TGTGCCAGCAGCTCCTTAAACTATGGCTACACCTTC
CDR3aa: CASSSLNYGYTF

abundance: NA
v_gene: TRBV28
d_gene: TRBD2
j_gene: TRBJ2-3
CDR3nt: TGTGCCAGCCTTAGCGGGGGAAACACAGATACGCAGTATTTT
CDR3aa: CASLSGGNTDTQYF

abundance: NA
v_gene: TRBV15
d_gene: NA
j_gene: TRBJ1-5
CDR3nt: TGTGCCACCAGCAGACACAATCAGCCCCAGCATTTT
CDR3aa: CATSRHNQPQHF

abundance: few
v_gene: TRBV11-2
d_gene: TRBD2
j_gene: TRBJ2-1
CDR3nt: TGTGCCAGCAGCTTAGCCGGGACTAGTTTCGTTGAGCAGTTCTTC
CDR3aa: CASSLAGTSFVEQFF

abundance: NA
v_gene: TRBV18
d_gene: NA
j_gene: TRBJ1-1
CDR3nt: TGTGCCAGCTCACCAGGGGCAGGTGTCAACACTGAAGCTTTCTTT
CDR3aa: CASSPGAGVNTEAFF

abundance: NA
v_gene: TRBV10-3
d_gene: TRBD2
j_gene: TRBJ2-1
CDR3nt: TGTGCCACCCTAGCGGGGGCCATCTACAATGAGCAGTTCTTC
CDR3aa: CATLAGAIYNEQFF

abundance: few
v_gene: TRBV2
d_gene: NA
j_gene: TRBJ2-3
CDR3nt: TGTGCCAGCAATACTCGAACAGATACGCAGTATTTT
CDR3aa: CASNTRTDTQYF

abundance: NA
v_gene: TRBV5-1
d_gene: NA
j_gene: TRBJ2-7
CDR3nt: TGCGCCAGCAGCTTGACAGGTGTGGGGGAGCAGTACTTC
CDR3aa: CASSLTGVGEQYF

abundance: NA
v_gene: TRBV28
d_gene: TRBD2
j_gene: TRBJ2-1
CDR3nt: TGTGCCAGCAGCCGTAGCGGGGACCCTTACGCGGAGCAGTTCTTC
CDR3aa: CASSRSGDPYAEQFF

abundance: NA
v_gene: TRBV7-9
d_gene: NA
j_gene: TRBJ1-6
CDR3nt: TGTGCCAGCAGCTTAGGGGAGCCCTCACCCCTCCACTTT
CDR3aa: CASSLGEPSPLHF

abundance: NA
v_gene: TRBV10-3
d_gene: TRBD2
j_gene: TRBJ2-3
CDR3nt: TGTGCCATCAGTCCCTCGGGAGGGGCCGATACGCAGTATTTT
CDR3aa: CAISPSGGADTQYF

abundance: NA
v_gene: TRBV9
d_gene: TRBD1
j_gene: TRBJ1-2
CDR3nt: TGTGCCAGCAGCGCCGGGACAGCTAACTATGGCTACACCTTC
CDR3aa: CASSAGTANYGYTF

abundance: NA
v_gene: TRBV18
d_gene: TRBD1
j_gene: TRBJ2-3
CDR3nt: TGTGCCAGCTCACCCCCGGGACAGGGGAGGGATACGCAGTATTTT
CDR3aa: CASSPPGQGRDTQYF

abundance: NA
v_gene: TRBV7-2
d_gene: TRBD2
j_gene: TRBJ2-5
CDR3nt: TGTGCCAGCAGCGCAGGGTTGGGACTAGCGGGGGGGATACAAGAGACCCAGTACTTC
CDR3aa: CASSAGLGLAGGIQETQYF

abundance: NA
v_gene: TRBV5-1
d_gene: NA
j_gene: TRBJ2-6
CDR3nt: TGCGCCAGCAGCCAACTCGTCTCTGGGGCCAACGTCCTGACTTTC
CDR3aa: CASSQLVSGANVLTF

abundance: NA
v_gene: TRBV5-1
d_gene: TRBD2
j_gene: TRBJ2-1
CDR3nt: TGCGCCAGCAGCCCACTAGCGGGGTTCTACAATGAGCAGTTCTTC
CDR3aa: CASSPLAGFYNEQFF

abundance: NA
v_gene: TRBV7-2
d_gene: NA
j_gene: TRBJ1-5
CDR3nt: TGTGCCAGCAGCTTAGGGCACCATAGCAATCAGCCCCAGCATTTT
CDR3aa: CASSLGHHSNQPQHF

abundance: NA
v_gene: TRBV5-1
d_gene: TRBD2
j_gene: TRBJ2-1
CDR3nt: TGCGCCAGCAGACTAGCGGGGACTTACAATGAGCAGTTCTTC
CDR3aa: CASRLAGTYNEQFF

abundance: NA
v_gene: TRBV2
d_gene: NA
j_gene: TRBJ1-3
CDR3nt: TGTGCCCATCGCCAGTCCTCTGGAAACACCATATATTTT
CDR3aa: CAHRQSSGNTIYF

abundance: NA
v_gene: TRBV5-1
d_gene: TRBD1
j_gene: TRBJ2-7
CDR3nt: TGCGCCAGCAGCGTGGTGACAGGGCACGAGCAGTACTTC
CDR3aa: CASSVVTGHEQYF

abundance: NA
v_gene: TRBV6-6
d_gene: TRBD1
j_gene: TRBJ2-7
CDR3nt: TGTGCCAGCAGTTACGGGACAGGTGCACCCTACGAGCAGTACTTC
CDR3aa: CASSYGTGAPYEQYF

abundance: NA
v_gene: TRBV6-5
d_gene: TRBD1
j_gene: TRBJ2-1
CDR3nt: TGTGCCAGCAGCGGGACAGACAATGAGCAGTTCTTC
CDR3aa: CASSGTDNEQFF

abundance: NA
v_gene: TRBV4-3
d_gene: NA
j_gene: TRBJ2-1
CDR3nt: TGCGCCAGCAGCCCATGGCCTCTGGCCTACAATGAGCAGTTCTTC
CDR3aa: CASSPWPLAYNEQFF

abundance: NA
v_gene: TRBV11-1
d_gene: NA
j_gene: TRBJ1-1
CDR3nt: TGTGCCAGCAGCTTATTTAGTTCTACGGACACTGAAGCTTTCTTT
CDR3aa: CASSLFSSTDTEAFF

abundance: NA
v_gene: TRBV6-9
d_gene: TRBD2
j_gene: TRBJ2-7
CDR3nt: TGTGCCAGCAGTTATCCCCGCCTGAGCGGGAACGACGAGCAGTACTTC
CDR3aa: CASSYPRLSGNDEQYF

abundance: NA
v_gene: TRBV6-6
d_gene: NA
j_gene: TRBJ2-3
CDR3nt: TGTGCCAGCAGGGTTGAAGGGGGCACAGATACGCAGTATTTT
CDR3aa: CASRVEGGTDTQYF

abundance: NA
v_gene: TRBV27
d_gene: TRBD1
j_gene: TRBJ2-5
CDR3nt: TGTGCCAGCAGTCGGGACAGAATCCAAGAGACCCAGTACTTC
CDR3aa: CASSRDRIQETQYF

abundance: NA
v_gene: TRBV18
d_gene: NA
j_gene: TRBJ2-1
CDR3nt: TGTGCCAGCTCACCAGCGGCCCGCCCGTCCTACAATGAGCAGTTCTTC
CDR3aa: CASSPAARPSYNEQFF

abundance: once
v_gene: TRBV7-9
d_gene: NA
j_gene: TRBJ2-7
CDR3nt: TGTGCCAGCAGCGCCAGGGTTGGGTCGCGCTACGAGCAGTACTTC
CDR3aa: CASSARVGSRYEQYF

abundance: once
v_gene: TRBV27
d_gene: NA
j_gene: TRBJ1-1
CDR3nt: TGTGCCAGCAGAGAGGGGAACACTGAAGCTTTCTTT
CDR3aa: CASREGNTEAFF

abundance: NA
v_gene: TRBV2
d_gene: NA
j_gene: TRBJ1-5
CDR3nt: TGTGCCAGCAGCCCTCAGACTGTCCGGCCTCAGCCCCAGCATTTT
CDR3aa: CASSPQTVRPQPQHF

abundance: NA
v_gene: TRBV18
d_gene: NA
j_gene: TRBJ2-7
CDR3nt: TGTGCCAGCTCACCACTCCCAAACTACGAGCAGTACTTC
CDR3aa: CASSPLPNYEQYF